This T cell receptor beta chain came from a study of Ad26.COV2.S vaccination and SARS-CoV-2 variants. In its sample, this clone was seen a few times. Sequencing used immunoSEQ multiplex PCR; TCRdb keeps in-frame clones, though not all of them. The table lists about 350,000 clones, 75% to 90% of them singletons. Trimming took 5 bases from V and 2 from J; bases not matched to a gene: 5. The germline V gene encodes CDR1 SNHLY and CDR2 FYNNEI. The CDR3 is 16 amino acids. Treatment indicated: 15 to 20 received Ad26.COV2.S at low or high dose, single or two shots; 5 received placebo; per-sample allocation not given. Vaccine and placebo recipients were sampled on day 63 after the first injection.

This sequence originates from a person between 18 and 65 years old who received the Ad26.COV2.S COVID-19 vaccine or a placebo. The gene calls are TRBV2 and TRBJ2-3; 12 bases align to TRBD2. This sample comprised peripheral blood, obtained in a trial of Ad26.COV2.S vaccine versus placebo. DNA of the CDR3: TGTGCCAGCAGTATACTAGCGGGGGGTTACACAGATACGCAGTATTTT. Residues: CASSILAGGYTDTQYF.